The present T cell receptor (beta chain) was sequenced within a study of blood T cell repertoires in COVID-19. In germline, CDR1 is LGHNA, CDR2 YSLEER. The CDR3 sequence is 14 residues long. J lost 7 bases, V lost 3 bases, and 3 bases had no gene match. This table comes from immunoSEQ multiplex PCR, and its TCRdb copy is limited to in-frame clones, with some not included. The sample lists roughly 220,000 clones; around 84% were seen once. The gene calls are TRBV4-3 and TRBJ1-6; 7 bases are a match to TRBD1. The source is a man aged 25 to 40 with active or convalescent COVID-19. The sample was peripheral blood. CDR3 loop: CASSQRDRNSPLHF. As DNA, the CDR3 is TGCGCCAGCAGCCAGAGGGACAGAAATTCACCCCTCCACTTT.